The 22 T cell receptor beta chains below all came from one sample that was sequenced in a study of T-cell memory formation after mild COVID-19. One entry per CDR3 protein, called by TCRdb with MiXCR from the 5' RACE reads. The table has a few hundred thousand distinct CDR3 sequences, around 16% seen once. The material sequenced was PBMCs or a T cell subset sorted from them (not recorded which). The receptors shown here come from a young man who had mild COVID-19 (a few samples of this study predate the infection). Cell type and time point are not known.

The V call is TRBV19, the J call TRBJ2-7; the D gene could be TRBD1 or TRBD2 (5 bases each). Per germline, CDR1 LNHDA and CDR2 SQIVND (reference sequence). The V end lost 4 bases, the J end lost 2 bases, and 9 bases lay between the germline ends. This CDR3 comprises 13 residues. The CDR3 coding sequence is TGTGCCAGTAGTACGGGACCGACCTACGAGCAGTACGTC. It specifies CASSTGPTYEQYV.

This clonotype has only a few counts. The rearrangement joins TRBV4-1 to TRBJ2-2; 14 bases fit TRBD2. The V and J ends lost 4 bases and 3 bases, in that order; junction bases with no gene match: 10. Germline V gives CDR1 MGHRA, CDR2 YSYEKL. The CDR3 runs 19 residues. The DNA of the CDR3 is TGCGCCAGCAGCCCCACACTGACTAGCGGGGGGGCCTACACCGGGGAGCTGTTTTTT. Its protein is CASSPTLTSGGAYTGELFF.

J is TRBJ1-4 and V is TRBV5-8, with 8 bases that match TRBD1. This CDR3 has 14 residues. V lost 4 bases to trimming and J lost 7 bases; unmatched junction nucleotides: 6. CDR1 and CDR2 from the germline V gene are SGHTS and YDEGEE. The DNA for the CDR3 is TGTGCCAGCAGCCGGACAGGGCACGGTGAAAAACTGTTTTTT. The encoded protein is CASSRTGHGEKLFF. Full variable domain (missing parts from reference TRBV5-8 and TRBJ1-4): EAGVTQSPTHLIKTRGQQATLRCSPISGHTSVYWYQQALGLGLQFLLWYDEGEERNRGNFPPRFSGRQFPNYSSELNVNALELEDSALYLCASSRTGHGEKLFFGSGTQLSVL.

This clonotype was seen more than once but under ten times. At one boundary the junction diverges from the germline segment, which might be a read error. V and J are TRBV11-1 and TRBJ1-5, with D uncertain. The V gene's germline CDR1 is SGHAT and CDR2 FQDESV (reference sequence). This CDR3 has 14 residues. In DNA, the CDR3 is TGTGCCAGCAGCTTAGAAGGGAAGGGTCAGCCCCAGCGTTTT. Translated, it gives CASSLEGKGQPQRF. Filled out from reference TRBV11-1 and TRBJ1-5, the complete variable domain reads EAEVAQSPRYKITEKSQAVAFWCDPISGHATLYWYRQILGQGPELLVQFQDESVVDDSQLPKDRFSAERLKGVDSTLKIQPAELGDSAMYLCASSLEGKGQPQRFGDGTRLSIL.

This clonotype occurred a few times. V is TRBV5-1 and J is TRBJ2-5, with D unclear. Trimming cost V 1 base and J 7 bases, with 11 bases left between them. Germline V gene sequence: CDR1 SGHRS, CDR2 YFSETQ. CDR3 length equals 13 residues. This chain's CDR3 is CASSLTREVTQYF. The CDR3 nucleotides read TGCGCCAGCAGCTTGACGCGAGAGGTGACCCAGTACTTC.

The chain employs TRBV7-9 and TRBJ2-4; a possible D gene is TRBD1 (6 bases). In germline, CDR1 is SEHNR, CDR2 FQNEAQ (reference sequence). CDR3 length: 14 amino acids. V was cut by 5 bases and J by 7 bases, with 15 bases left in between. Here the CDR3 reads CASSPTGSKNIQYF. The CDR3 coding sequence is TGTGCCAGCAGCCCCACAGGGTCGAAGAACATTCAGTACTTC.

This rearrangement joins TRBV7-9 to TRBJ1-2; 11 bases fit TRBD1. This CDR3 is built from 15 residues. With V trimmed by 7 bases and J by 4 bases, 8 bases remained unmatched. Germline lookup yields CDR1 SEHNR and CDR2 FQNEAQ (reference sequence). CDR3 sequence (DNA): TGTGCCAGCAATTTCGGACAGGGGGCGAGCTATGGCTACACCTTC. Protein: CASNFGQGASYGYTF. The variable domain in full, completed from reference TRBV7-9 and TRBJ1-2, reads DTGVSQNPRHKITKRGQNVTFRCDPISEHNRLYWYRQTLGQGPEFLTYFQNEAQLEKSRLLSDRFSAERPKGSFSTLEIQRTEQGDSAMYLCASNFGQGASYGYTFGSGTRLTVV.

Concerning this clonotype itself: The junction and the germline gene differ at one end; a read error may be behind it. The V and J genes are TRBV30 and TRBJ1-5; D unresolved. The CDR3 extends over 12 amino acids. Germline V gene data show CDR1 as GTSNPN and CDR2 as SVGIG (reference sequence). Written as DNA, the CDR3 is TGTGCCTGGAGTCCGGATTTCGGGCCCAAGCATTTT. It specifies CAWSPDFGPKHF. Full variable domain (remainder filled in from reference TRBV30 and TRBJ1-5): SQTIHQWPATLVQPVGSPLSLECTVEGTSNPNLYWYRQAAGRGLQLLFYSVGIGQISSEVPQNLSASRPQDRQFILSSKKLLLSDSGFYLCAWSPDFGPKHFGDGTRLSIL.

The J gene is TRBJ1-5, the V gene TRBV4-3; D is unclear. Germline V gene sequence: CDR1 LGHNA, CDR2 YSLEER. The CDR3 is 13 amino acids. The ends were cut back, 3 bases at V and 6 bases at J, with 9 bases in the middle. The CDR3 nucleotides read TGCGCCAGCAGCCAGAGGGAGAGTCAGCCCCAGCATTTT. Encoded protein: CASSQRESQPQHF.

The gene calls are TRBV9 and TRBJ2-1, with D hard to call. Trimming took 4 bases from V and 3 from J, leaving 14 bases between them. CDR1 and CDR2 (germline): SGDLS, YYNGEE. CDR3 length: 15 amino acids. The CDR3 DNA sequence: TGTGCCAGCAGCTCTCCTACGACTCTCTACAATGAGCAGTTCTTC. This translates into CASSSPTTLYNEQFF.

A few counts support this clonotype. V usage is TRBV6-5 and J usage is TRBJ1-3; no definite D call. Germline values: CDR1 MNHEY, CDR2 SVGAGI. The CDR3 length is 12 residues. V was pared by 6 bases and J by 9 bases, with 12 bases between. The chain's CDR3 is CASRSSEGTIYF. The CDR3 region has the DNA TGTGCCAGCAGGAGCTCGGAGGGCACCATATATTTT.

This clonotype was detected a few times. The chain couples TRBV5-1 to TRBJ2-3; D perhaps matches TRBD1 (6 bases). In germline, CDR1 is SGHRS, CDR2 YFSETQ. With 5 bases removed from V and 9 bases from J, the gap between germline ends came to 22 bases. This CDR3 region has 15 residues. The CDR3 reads CASRQDTGSTWTQYF. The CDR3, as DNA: TGCGCCAGCAGACAGGATACAGGGAGTACGTGGACGCAGTATTTT.

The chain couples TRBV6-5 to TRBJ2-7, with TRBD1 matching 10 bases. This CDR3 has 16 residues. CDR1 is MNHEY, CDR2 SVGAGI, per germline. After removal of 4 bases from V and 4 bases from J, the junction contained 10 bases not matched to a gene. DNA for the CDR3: TGTGCCAGCAGTTTTCAGGTGGGACAGGGGCTATACGAGCAGTACTTC. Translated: CASSFQVGQGLYEQYF.

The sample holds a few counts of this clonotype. CDR3 amino acids: CAIKDREGGELFF. CDR3 in DNA: TGTGCCATCAAGGACAGGGAGGGCGGGGAGCTGTTTTTT. The chain couples TRBV10-3 to TRBJ2-2; D might be TRBD1 (8 bases). V lost 7 bases to trimming and J lost 7 bases, with 13 bases between them. This CDR3 has 13 residues. Germline CDR1 ENHRY, CDR2 SYGVKD.

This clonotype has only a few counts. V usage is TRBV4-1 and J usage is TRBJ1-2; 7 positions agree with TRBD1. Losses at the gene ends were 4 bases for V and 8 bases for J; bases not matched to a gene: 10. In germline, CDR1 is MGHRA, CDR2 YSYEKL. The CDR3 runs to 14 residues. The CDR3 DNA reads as TGCGCCAGCAGCCTCAGGGAGGGGGCTGAGGGCTACACCTTC. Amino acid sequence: CASSLREGAEGYTF.

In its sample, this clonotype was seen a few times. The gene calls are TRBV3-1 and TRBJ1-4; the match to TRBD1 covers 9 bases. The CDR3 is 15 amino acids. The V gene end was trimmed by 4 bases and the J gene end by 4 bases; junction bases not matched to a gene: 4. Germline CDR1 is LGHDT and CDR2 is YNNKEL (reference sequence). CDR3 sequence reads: CASSLAGQGNEKLFF. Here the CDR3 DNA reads TGTGCCAGCAGCCTGGCGGGACAGGGTAATGAAAAACTGTTTTTT.

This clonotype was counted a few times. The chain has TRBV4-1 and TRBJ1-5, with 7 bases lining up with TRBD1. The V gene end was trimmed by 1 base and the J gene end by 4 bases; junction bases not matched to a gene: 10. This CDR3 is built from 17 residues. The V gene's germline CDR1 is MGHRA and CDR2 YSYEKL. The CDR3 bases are TGCGCCAGCAGCCAAGGCGGGGGAAGGGGGCTTAATCAGCCCCAGCATTTT. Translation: CASSQGGGRGLNQPQHF.

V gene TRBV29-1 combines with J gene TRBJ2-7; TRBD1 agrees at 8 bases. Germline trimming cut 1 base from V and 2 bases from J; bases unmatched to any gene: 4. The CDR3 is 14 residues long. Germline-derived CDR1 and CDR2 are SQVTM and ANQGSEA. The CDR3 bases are TGCAGCGTTGAAGGTTGGGACAGGCCCTACGAGCAGTACGTC. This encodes CSVEGWDRPYEQYV.

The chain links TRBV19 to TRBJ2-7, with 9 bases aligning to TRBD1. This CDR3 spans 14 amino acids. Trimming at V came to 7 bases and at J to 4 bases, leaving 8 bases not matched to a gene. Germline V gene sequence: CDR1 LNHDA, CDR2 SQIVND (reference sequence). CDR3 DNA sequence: TGTGCCAGTACTAATACAGGGGGCAAGTACGAGCAGTACTTC. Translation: CASTNTGGKYEQYF.

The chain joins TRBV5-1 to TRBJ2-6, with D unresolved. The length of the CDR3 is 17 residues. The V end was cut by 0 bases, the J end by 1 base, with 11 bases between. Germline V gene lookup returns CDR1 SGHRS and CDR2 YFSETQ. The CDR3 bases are TGCGCCAGCAGCTTGGCCACTTTGCCGTCTGGGGCCAACGTCCTGACTTTC. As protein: CASSLATLPSGANVLTF.

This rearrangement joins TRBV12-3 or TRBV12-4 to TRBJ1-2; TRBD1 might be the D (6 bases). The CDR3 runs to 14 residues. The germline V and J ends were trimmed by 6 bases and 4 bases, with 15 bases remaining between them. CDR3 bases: TGTGCCAGCAGCCTACAGGGAGCTCTCTATGGCTACACCTTC. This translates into CASSLQGALYGYTF.

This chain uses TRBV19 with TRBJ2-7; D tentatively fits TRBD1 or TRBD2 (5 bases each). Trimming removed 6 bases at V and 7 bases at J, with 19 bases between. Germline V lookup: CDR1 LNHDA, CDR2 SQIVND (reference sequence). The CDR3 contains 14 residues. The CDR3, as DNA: TGTGCCAGTAGCCAAGGGGACGTACGTGGGGAGCAGTACTTC. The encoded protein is CASSQGDVRGEQYF.